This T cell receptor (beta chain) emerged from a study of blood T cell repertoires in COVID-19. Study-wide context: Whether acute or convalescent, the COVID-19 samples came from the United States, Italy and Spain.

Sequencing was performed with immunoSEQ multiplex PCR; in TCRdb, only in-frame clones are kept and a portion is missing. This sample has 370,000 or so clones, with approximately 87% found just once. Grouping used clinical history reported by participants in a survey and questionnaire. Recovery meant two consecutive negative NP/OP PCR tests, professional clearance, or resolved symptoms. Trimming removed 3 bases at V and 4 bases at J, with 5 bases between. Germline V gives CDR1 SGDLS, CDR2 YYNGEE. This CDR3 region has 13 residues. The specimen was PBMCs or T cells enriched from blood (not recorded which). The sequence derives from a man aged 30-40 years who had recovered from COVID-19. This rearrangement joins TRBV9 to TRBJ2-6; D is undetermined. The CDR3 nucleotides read TGTGCCAGCAGCGCGACAGGGGCCAACGTCCTGACTTTC. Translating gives CASSATGANVLTF.